The 18 T cell receptor beta chains below come from one sample, sequenced in a study of blood T cell repertoires in COVID-19. TCRdb's table, derived via immunoSEQ multiplex PCR, lists solely in-frame clones and lacks some. The sample contains approximately 220,000 clones, 81% of which appear only once. The specimen sequenced was peripheral blood. Source of these receptors: a woman of 80 years or more with acute or convalescent COVID-19.

The rearrangement joins TRBV6-5 to TRBJ2-7; TRBD1 aligns across 8 bases. The V gene's germline CDR1 is MNHEY and CDR2 SVGAGI. The length of the CDR3 is 14 residues. V dropped 7 bases and J dropped 3; count of bases not matched to a gene: 8. This CDR3 reads CASKPGQAIYEQYF. CDR3 bases: TGTGCCAGCAAACCGGGACAGGCTATCTACGAGCAGTACTTC.

The J gene is TRBJ1-1, the V gene TRBV21-1. TRBV21-1 is shown as a pseudogene. The CDR3 sequence is 14 residues long. CDR3 loop: CASSNGEGPTEAFF. The CDR3 bases are TGTGCCAGCAGCAACGGGGAGGGTCCCACTGAAGCTTTCTTT.

CDR3: CASSSDRDENYEQYF. CDR3 DNA sequence: TGTGCCAGTAGTTCGGACAGGGACGAGAACTACGAGCAGTACTTC. This chain joins TRBV19 and TRBJ2-7; 8 bases fit TRBD1. CDR3 size: 15 residues. CDR1 LNHDA and CDR2 SQIVND come from the germline V gene (reference sequence). With V trimmed by 5 bases and J by 3 bases, 9 bases remained unmatched.

This clone turned up a few times. Here the CDR3 DNA reads TGTGCCAGCAGCCAAGGGAGGACAGAGATCTACGAGCAGTACTTC. This encodes CASSQGRTEIYEQYF. The chain combines TRBV14 with TRBJ2-7; tentatively, D is TRBD1 (6 bases). Germline CDR1 and CDR2: SGHDN and FVKESK. The CDR3 length is 15 residues. Between the trimmed V and J ends, which lost 1 base and 3 bases, there was a span of 13 bases.

V is TRBV20-1 and J is TRBJ1-5, with D uncertain. V was trimmed by 3 bases and J by 6 bases, leaving 15 bases between them. The CDR3 totals 14 residues. Germline CDR1 and CDR2: DFQATT and SNEGSKA (reference sequence). DNA for the CDR3: TGCAGTGCTAGTTCCGGGGAGCGATCTCAGCCCCAGCATTTT. This gives the protein CSASSGERSQPQHF.

The chain carries TRBV7-9 and TRBJ1-2; maybe TRBD1 (6 bases). Trimming shortened V by 7 bases and J by 6 bases, and 15 bases separated the two germline ends. Germline V gene lookup returns CDR1 SEHNR and CDR2 FQNEAQ (reference sequence). The CDR3 extends over 13 amino acids. CDR3 protein: CASTYEGDNGYTF. The CDR3, as DNA: TGTGCCAGCACCTACGAGGGGGATAATGGCTACACCTTC.

This CDR3 reads CASSLGARDQPQHF. CDR3 in DNA: TGCGCCAGCAGCTTGGGGGCCAGAGATCAGCCCCAGCATTTT. The chain has TRBV5-1 and TRBJ1-5; D unresolved. The V gene lost 0 bases and the J gene lost 5 bases, with 9 bases spanning the gap. Germline V lookup: CDR1 SGHRS, CDR2 YFSETQ. The CDR3 has 14 residues.

The genes are TRBV10-3 and TRBJ2-7, with 7 bases identical to TRBD1. CDR3 length: 14 residues. Germline values: CDR1 ENHRY, CDR2 SYGVKD. The J segment lost 2 bases and the V segment lost 2 bases, leaving 3 bases of the junction unmatched. This CDR3 reads CAISETDRAYEQYF. The CDR3 DNA sequence: TGTGCCATCAGTGAGACAGACAGGGCCTACGAGCAGTACTTC.

The rearrangement joins TRBV2 to TRBJ2-5; 7 bases line up with TRBD1. Looked up from germline, CDR1 is SNHLY and CDR2 is FYNNEI. The J segment lost 4 bases and the V segment lost 1 base, leaving 0 bases of the junction unmatched. The CDR3 has 13 residues. CDR3 in amino acids: CASSEEGAETQYF. CDR3 bases: TGTGCCAGCAGTGAAGAGGGGGCAGAGACCCAGTACTTC.

The genes are TRBV18 and TRBJ1-2, with D maybe TRBD1 (6 bases). There are 16 residues in the CDR3. Germline values: CDR1 KGHSH, CDR2 LQKENI. Trimming took 0 bases from V and 7 from J, leaving 18 bases between them. CDR3 in amino acids: CASSPPRAGVPGGYTF. CDR3 DNA: TGTGCCAGCTCACCACCAAGGGCAGGGGTCCCGGGTGGCTACACCTTC.

This clone was picked up a small number of times. CDR3 in DNA: TGCGCCAGCAGCCGGGACGGACTAGCGGGACCCTCCTACGAGCAGTACTTC. Translated, it gives CASSRDGLAGPSYEQYF. The chain joins TRBV5-1 to TRBJ2-7; 12 bases are a match to TRBD2. CDR3 size: 17 residues. The trim removed 4 bases at V and 0 bases at J, leaving 8 bases unmatched. Germline CDR1 reads SGHRS; CDR2 reads YFSETQ.

The J gene is TRBJ1-2, the V gene TRBV28, with 8 bases matching TRBD1. This CDR3 is built from 16 residues. J gave up 3 bases and V 4 bases, and 10 bases lay outside the gene matches. Germline V gives CDR1 MDHEN, CDR2 SYDVKM. The CDR3 is CASSWGEGQDDYGYTF. For the CDR3, the DNA is TGTGCCAGCAGTTGGGGAGAGGGACAGGACGACTATGGCTACACCTTC.

This clone was observed once. This sequence joins TRBV11-3 and TRBJ2-3; tentatively, D is TRBD2 (7 bases). Between the trimmed V and J ends, which lost 2 bases and 4 bases, there was a span of 10 bases. From germline, CDR1 is SGHNT and CDR2 YENEEA. This CDR3 region has 14 residues. The CDR3 DNA reads TGTGCCAGCAGCTTAATGGGGGGGCCAGATACGCAGTATTTT. Its translation is CASSLMGGPDTQYF. Drawing the rest from reference TRBV11-3 and TRBJ2-3, the complete variable domain is EAGVVQSPRYKIIEKKQPVAFWCNPISGHNTLYWYLQNLGQGPELLIRYENEEAVDDSQLPKDRFSAERLKGVDSTLKIQPAELGDSAVYLCASSLMGGPDTQYFGPGTRLTVL.

The chain combines TRBV10-3 with TRBJ2-5, with 7 positions matching TRBD1. Germline V lookup: CDR1 ENHRY, CDR2 SYGVKD. V gave up 6 bases and J gave up 1 base; unmatched junction bases: 8. There are 15 residues in the CDR3. CDR3 DNA sequence: TGTGCCATCAGCGGCTTTAGGGACAGCCAAGAGACCCAGTACTTC. This gives the protein CAISGFRDSQETQYF.

The CDR3 DNA sequence: TGTGCCAGCAGAACAGGGGGCGAGACGTACGAGCAGTACTTC. Amino acids: CASRTGGETYEQYF. This chain connects TRBV11-2 to TRBJ2-7; TRBD1 agrees at 9 bases. In germline, CDR1 is SGHAT, CDR2 FQNNGV. V trimming: 6 bases; J trimming: 4 bases; junction bases outside the gene matches: 7. This CDR3 contains 14 residues.

This clone was counted only a few times. J is TRBJ1-3 and V is TRBV7-8; no firm D call. Germline V gene sequence: CDR1 SGHVS, CDR2 FQNEAQ. The CDR3 covers 14 residues. V was clipped by 5 bases and J by 1 base, with 9 bases between them. CDR3 coding DNA: TGTGCCAGCAGCCACCGGGGTTCTGGAAACACCATATATTTT. Translating it yields CASSHRGSGNTIYF.

The V call is TRBV5-6, the J call TRBJ1-1, with D perhaps TRBD1 (5 bases). V shed 0 bases and J shed 10 bases, with 13 bases lying between them. The CDR3 sequence is 13 residues long. Per the germline V gene, CDR1 is SGHDT and CDR2 is YYEEEE. CDR3 coding DNA: TGTGCCAGCAGCTTGGGGGGCGGGGACTCAGCTTTCTTT. Its protein is CASSLGGGDSAFF.

The chain uses TRBV3-1 (or the pseudogene TRBV3-2) and TRBJ2-1; unclear D gene. Trimming took off 2 bases at V and 8 bases at J, with 13 bases between the two ends. CDR1 LGHDT and CDR2 YNNKEL come from the germline V gene (reference sequence). The CDR3 runs to 14 residues. CDR3 bases: TGTGCCAGCAGCCAATTTCTTGTGTCCCATGAGCAGTTCTTC. Residues: CASSQFLVSHEQFF.